Each of the 26 T cell receptor beta chains below was sequenced from the same sample in a study of blood T cells in healthy people across ages. A J-beta primer mix and a sample-barcoded 5' primer were used in a second PCR of roughly 6 to 11 cycles. TCRdb recomputed calls from the 5' RACE reads with MiXCR, one row per CDR3 protein. Here the sample spans some 930,000 distinct CDR3 sequences, under 35% being singletons. These data were likewise used in another study, on T cells of mothers and their children.

Sequenced material: blood. The receptors were gathered from a woman aged 40-49 years in good health.

V and J are TRBV20-1 and TRBJ2-7; a weak D match, TRBD2 (6 bases). This CDR3 spans 14 amino acids. CDR1 is DFQATT, CDR2 SNEGSKA, per germline (reference sequence). V was cut by 6 bases and J by 0 bases, with 15 bases left in between. The DNA for the CDR3 is TGCAGTGCCAGTAGCGGAAGAAGCTCCTACGAGCAGTACTTC. Translated: CSASSGRSSYEQYF.

This clonotype was seen more than once but under ten times. The chain joins TRBV7-2 to TRBJ2-7; TRBD2 matches at 10 bases. The CDR3 covers 14 residues. Germline CDR1 reads SGHTA; CDR2 reads FQGNSA. The ends lost 5 bases at V and 12 bases at J; junction bases unmatched: 13. The CDR3 DNA follows: TGTGCCAGCAGCCAAGGGGGTAGCGGGGGGTCCGGGTACTTC. Protein product: CASSQGGSGGSGYF.

This clonotype was observed a single time. The rearrangement links TRBV30 to TRBJ1-6; D not resolved. Germline lookup yields CDR1 GTSNPN and CDR2 SVGIG (reference sequence). V lost 1 base and J lost 18, with 16 bases in between. CDR3 length: 12 residues. CDR3 region: CAWSEAAFLGHF. DNA of the CDR3: TGTGCCTGGAGTGAGGCGGCCTTTCTGGGCCACTTT.

The chain has TRBV7-2 and TRBJ1-5, with unresolved D. The CDR3 runs to 15 residues. Germline loops: CDR1 SGHTA, CDR2 FQGNSA. The ends were cut back, 7 bases at V and 2 bases at J, with 15 bases in the middle. The CDR3 sequence: CASTLIGGGNQPQHF. DNA of the CDR3: TGTGCCAGCACCCTTATAGGCGGGGGCAATCAGCCCCAGCATTTT. The variable domain in full, completed from reference TRBV7-2 and TRBJ1-5, reads GAGVSQSPSNKVTEKGKDVELRCDPISGHTALYWYRQSLGQGLEFLIYFQGNSAPDKSGLPSDRFSAERTGGSVSTLTIQRTQQEDSAVYLCASTLIGGGNQPQHFGDGTRLSIL.

Notes on this clonotype: The junction shows a germline mismatch at one end, possibly a read error. This sequence joins TRBV18 and TRBJ1-4, with 8 bases aligning to TRBD1. There are 16 residues in the CDR3. In germline, CDR1 is KGHSH, CDR2 LQKENI. CDR3 region: CASSPGTGVSNEELFF. CDR3 sequence (DNA): TGTGCCAGCTCACCCGGGACAGGAGTATCTAATGAAGAACTGTTTTTT.

The V call is TRBV6-2 or TRBV6-3, the J call TRBJ2-5; D unclear. The CDR3 extends over 13 amino acids. V lost 7 bases, J lost 6 bases, and 15 bases lay in between. Germline CDR1 MNHEY, CDR2 SVGEGT. CDR3 protein: CASMGIARQTQYF. CDR3 sequence (DNA): TGTGCCAGCATGGGGATAGCTCGGCAGACCCAGTACTTC.

The V gene is TRBV18, the J gene TRBJ2-3; D uncertain. The V gene's germline CDR1 is KGHSH and CDR2 LQKENI. The CDR3 totals 13 residues. V was trimmed by 7 bases and J by 0 bases, leaving 8 bases between them. The CDR3 DNA reads as TGTGCCAGCTTGATGCTGAGCACAGATACGCAGTATTTT. It codes for CASLMLSTDTQYF.

The table lists this clonotype with a count of one. The V gene is TRBV7-2, the J gene TRBJ1-1; D is unresolved. The length of the CDR3 is 14 residues. Trimming took off 1 base at V and 1 base at J, with 7 bases between the two ends. Germline CDR1 reads SGHTA; CDR2 reads FQGNSA. CDR3 protein: CASSLGPANTEAFF. Written as DNA, the CDR3 is TGTGCCAGCAGCTTAGGTCCAGCGAACACTGAAGCTTTCTTT.

This clonotype was counted between two and nine times. The chain combines TRBV7-2 with TRBJ1-1, with D uncertain. This CDR3 has 15 residues. Between the trimmed V and J ends, which lost 3 bases and 6 bases, there was a span of 17 bases. Germline CDR1 and CDR2: SGHTA and FQGNSA. The CDR3 sequence is CASSFTGSTYAEAFF. The DNA for the CDR3 is TGTGCCAGCAGCTTCACGGGTAGCACTTATGCTGAAGCTTTCTTT.

This rearrangement joins TRBV4-1 to TRBJ2-6, with 10 bases aligning to TRBD2. The V gene end was trimmed by 2 bases and the J gene end by 0 bases; junction bases not matched to a gene: 4. The CDR3 length is 18 residues. Germline-derived CDR1 and CDR2 are MGHRA and YSYEKL. Here the CDR3 reads CASSQRTSGISGANVLTF. DNA for the CDR3: TGCGCCAGCAGCCAACGGACTAGCGGAATCTCTGGGGCCAACGTCCTGACTTTC.

This clonotype has ten or more counts. The rearrangement links TRBV5-1 to TRBJ1-2; D call uncertain. V shed 0 bases and J shed 8 bases, with 11 bases lying between them. The germline V gene encodes CDR1 SGHRS and CDR2 YFSETQ. CDR3 length: 13 amino acids. DNA for the CDR3: TGCGCCAGCAGCTTGGACGCTCATCAAGGCTACACCTTC. This codes for CASSLDAHQGYTF. Complete variable domain (other parts from reference TRBV5-1 and TRBJ1-2): KAGVTQTPRYLIKTRGQQVTLSCSPISGHRSVSWYQQTPGQGLQFLFEYFSETQRNKGNFPGRFSGRQFSNSRSEMNVSTLELGDSALYLCASSLDAHQGYTFGSGTRLTVV.

Remarks on this clonotype: A much bigger clone sits one base away, suggesting this may be a read error. The J gene is TRBJ1-2, the V gene TRBV6-5; weak D call: TRBD1 (6 bases). CDR3 length equals 14 residues. V was shortened by 4 bases and J by 4 bases, with 13 bases between the two germline ends. Germline loops: CDR1 MNHEY, CDR2 SVGAGI. The CDR3 protein is CASSSQGICYGYTF. In DNA, the CDR3 is TGTGCCAGCAGTTCACAGGGAATTTGCTATGGCTACACCTTC.

With respect to this clonotype: This may be a read error: a much more frequent sequence differs by one nucleotide. This rearrangement joins TRBV5-1 to TRBJ2-4; 8 bases are a match to TRBD2. Germline V CDR1 and CDR2: SGHRS, YFSETQ. V was pared by 6 bases and J by 3 bases, with 11 bases of the junction left unmatched. The CDR3 extends over 16 amino acids. CDR3 sequence: CASNSSSGDYKNIQYF. The CDR3, as DNA: TGCGCCAGCAACTCGAGTAGCGGGGACTACAAAAACATTCAGTACTTC.

This clonotype was observed many times. The rearrangement uses TRBV9 and TRBJ2-7, with D uncertain. The V and J ends lost 2 bases and 3 bases respectively, with 15 bases between them. Germline V gene sequence: CDR1 SGDLS, CDR2 YYNGEE. This CDR3 spans 15 amino acids. CDR3 coding DNA: TGTGCCAGCAGCGTTCTTGGGGTTGGAAGCTACGAGCAGTACTTC. As protein: CASSVLGVGSYEQYF.

The chain is built from TRBV7-2 and TRBJ2-2, with 8 bases identical to TRBD2. This CDR3 has 16 amino acids. After removal of 1 base from V and 5 bases from J, the junction contained 6 bases not matched to a gene. Germline V gene sequence: CDR1 SGHTA, CDR2 FQGNSA. CDR3 in amino acids: CASSLVGGARTGELFF. The CDR3 DNA reads as TGTGCCAGCAGCTTAGTCGGGGGGGCGCGTACCGGGGAGCTGTTTTTT.

V usage is TRBV7-3 and J usage is TRBJ2-1; D might be TRBD1 or TRBD2, each matching 6 bases. Trimming cost V 5 bases and J 6 bases, with 20 bases left between them. Germline CDR1 reads SGHTA; CDR2 reads FQGTGA. The CDR3 is 16 amino acids. The CDR3 DNA is TGTGCCAGCAGCCTCGGGGGCGCAGGGCGGGGCAATGAGCAGTTCTTC. It encodes CASSLGGAGRGNEQFF.

This clonotype has more than one count but fewer than ten. This chain uses TRBV4-1 with TRBJ2-7; tentatively, D is TRBD1 (6 bases). The V gene lost 3 bases and the J gene lost 0 bases, with 12 bases spanning the gap. The CDR3 sequence is 15 residues long. CDR1 is MGHRA and CDR2 is YSYEKL in the germline V gene. CDR3 DNA sequence: TGCGCCAGCAGCCAGACGGACAGCCGCTCCTACGAGCAGTACTTC. Protein product: CASSQTDSRSYEQYF.

The V gene is TRBV4-1, the J gene TRBJ2-1; no clear D. V gave up 0 bases and J gave up 1 base, with 7 bases separating them. The germline gives CDR1 MGHRA, CDR2 YSYEKL. The CDR3 is 15 residues long. CDR3 bases: TGCGCCAGCAGCCAAGAACATACTTCCTACAATGAGCAGTTCTTC. Translated, it gives CASSQEHTSYNEQFF.

This clonotype was counted at least ten times. The CDR3 region has the DNA TGTGCCAGCAGCTCTGGGACAGGGACCTATGGCTACACCTTC. It translates to CASSSGTGTYGYTF. The chain is built from TRBV5-6 and TRBJ1-2; 9 nucleotides align to TRBD1. The CDR3 consists of 14 residues. V was pared by 3 bases and J by 4 bases, with 4 bases of the junction left unmatched. Germline CDR1 is SGHDT and CDR2 is YYEEEE.

This clonotype appeared a few times. V is TRBV7-9 and J is TRBJ1-1; D is unresolved. The ends were cut back, 4 bases at V and 5 bases at J, with 14 bases in the middle. This CDR3 has 14 amino acids. Germline V gene data show CDR1 as SEHNR and CDR2 as FQNEAQ (reference sequence). The CDR3 loop reads CASSSNTESTEAFF. In nucleotides, the CDR3 is TGTGCCAGCAGCTCGAATACTGAAAGTACTGAAGCTTTCTTT.

The chain employs TRBV12-3 or TRBV12-4 and TRBJ1-1; D ambiguous. The length of the CDR3 is 14 residues. Trimming left V 3 bases short and J 0 bases short, with 8 bases between. The CDR3 region is CASSLDQVNTEAFF. CDR3 nucleotide sequence: TGTGCCAGCAGTTTGGACCAGGTGAACACTGAAGCTTTCTTT.

In its sample, this clonotype was seen a few times. The V call is TRBV5-6, the J call TRBJ1-2; D gene unclear. V lost 0 bases to trimming and J lost 3 bases, with 9 bases between them. Germline V gives CDR1 SGHDT, CDR2 YYEEEE. This CDR3 spans 14 amino acids. The CDR3 region has the DNA TGTGCCAGCAGCTTGGTCCGGTTTGACTATGGCTACACCTTC. This gives the protein CASSLVRFDYGYTF.

This chain joins TRBV12-3 or TRBV12-4 and TRBJ2-1, with 10 bases that match TRBD2. V shed 6 bases, J shed 8 bases, and the junction held 10 bases outside the gene matches. The CDR3 extends over 15 amino acids. The CDR3 nucleotides read TGTGCCAGCAGCCGAGCGGGGGGGCCGGTCGATGAGCAGTTCTTC. Its translation is CASSRAGGPVDEQFF.

This clonotype was seen only a few times. A junction boundary mismatches the germline segment, possibly from a read error. This CDR3 is CASTLEGRAGRENSPLHF. As DNA, the CDR3 is TGTGCCAGCACCTTGGAGGGCCGAGCGGGAAGGGAAAATTCACCCCTCCACTTT. The V call is TRBV5-5, the J call TRBJ1-6; D is unresolved. Per germline, CDR1 SGHKS and CDR2 YYEKEE (reference sequence). CDR3 size: 18 residues.

CDR3 sequence reads: CASSQQGSSGNTIYF. The CDR3 nucleotides are TGTGCCAGCAGTCAACAGGGAAGCTCTGGAAACACCATATATTTT. This rearrangement joins TRBV6-5 to TRBJ1-3; D perhaps matches TRBD1 (6 bases). The CDR3 extends over 15 amino acids. V lost 5 bases, J lost 0 bases, and 11 bases lay in between. CDR1 is MNHEY, CDR2 SVGAGI, per germline.

The V call is TRBV6-5, the J call TRBJ1-5; D gene uncertain. The CDR3 totals 16 residues. Per germline, CDR1 MNHEY and CDR2 SVGAGI. With 5 bases removed from V and 7 bases from J, the gap between germline ends came to 21 bases. The CDR3 here is CASSLGGRPGGQPQHF. DNA of the CDR3: TGTGCCAGCAGTCTGGGCGGAAGGCCCGGAGGGCAGCCCCAGCATTTT.